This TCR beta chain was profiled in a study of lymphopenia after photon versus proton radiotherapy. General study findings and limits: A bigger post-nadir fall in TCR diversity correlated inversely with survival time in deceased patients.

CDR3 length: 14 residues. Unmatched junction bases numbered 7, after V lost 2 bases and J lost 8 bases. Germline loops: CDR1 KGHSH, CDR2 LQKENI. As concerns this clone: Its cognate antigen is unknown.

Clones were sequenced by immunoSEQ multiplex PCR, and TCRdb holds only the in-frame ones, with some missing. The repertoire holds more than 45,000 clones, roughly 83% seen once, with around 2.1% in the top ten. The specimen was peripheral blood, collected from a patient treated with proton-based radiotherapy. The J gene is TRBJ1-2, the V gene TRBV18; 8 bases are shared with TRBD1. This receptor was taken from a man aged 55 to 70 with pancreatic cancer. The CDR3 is CASSPGTGSWGYTF. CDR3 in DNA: TGTGCCAGCTCACCAGGGACAGGTTCGTGGGGCTACACCTTC.